The clone carrying this T cell receptor beta chain is a singleton in its sample. J gave up 8 bases and V 5 bases, and 14 bases lay outside the gene matches. Germline CDR1 ENHRY, CDR2 SYGVKD. The CDR3 consists of 17 residues. This specimen belongs to a study of shared clonotypes between healthy human individuals. Overall study: A couple of women and a few men aged 18 to 49 made up the donors.

Method: immunoSEQ multiplex PCR; TCRdb's copy keeps in-frame clones and lacks some. This repertoire shows roughly 500,000 clones, 78% found once; its top ten account for about 12%. The clonotype originates from a woman between 40 and 55 years old in good health. Some clones in this sample may be carry-over from other donors' samples. The V and J genes are TRBV10-3 and TRBJ2-1, with 11 bases identical to TRBD2. The sample was PBMCs. The CDR3 spells CAISSPGVTSGTYEQFF. Here the CDR3 DNA reads TGTGCCATCAGTTCCCCCGGCGTGACTAGCGGGACCTATGAGCAGTTCTTC.